This TCR beta chain was observed in a study of T cell changes during pregnancy in multiple sclerosis. Germline CDR1 reads SGHNT; CDR2 reads YYREEE (reference sequence). Losses at the gene ends were 4 bases for V and 0 bases for J; bases not matched to a gene: 6. The CDR3 length is 15 residues. This table comes from immunoSEQ multiplex PCR, and its TCRdb copy is limited to in-frame clones, with some not included. The sample has some 80,000 clones, roughly nine tenths seen once. This chain links TRBV5-4 with TRBJ1-2; TRBD1 matches 7 bases. The receptor was isolated from a female donor with multiple sclerosis, enrolled in a pregnancy study. The specimen was peripheral blood, collected before pregnancy. CDR3 sequence reads: CASSRNRGANYGYTF. The CDR3 DNA sequence: TGTGCCAGCAGCCGAAACAGGGGAGCTAACTATGGCTACACCTTC. The whole variable domain, filled in from reference TRBV5-4 and TRBJ1-2, reads ETGVTQSPTHLIKTRGQQVTLRCSSQSGHNTVSWYQQALGQGPQFIFQYYREEENGRGNFPPRFSGLQFPNYSSELNVNALELDDSALYLCASSRNRGANYGYTFGSGTRLTVV.